This T cell receptor (beta chain) was captured by sequencing in a study of CXCR3-negative and CXCR3-positive naive CD8 T cells. Points from the study as a whole: Upon cryopreservation, CXCR3 expression partially decreased, and most assays used fresh PBMCs.

Germline CDR1 and CDR2: SGHTA and FQGNSA. CDR3 size: 14 residues. In preparing the TRB cDNA libraries, 5' RACE with UMI labels was used. Using the 5' RACE reads, TCRdb records one entry per CDR3 protein without DNA. The sample holds tens of thousands of distinct CDR3 sequences. A word on this clonotype: Its target is not known.

The sample comprised memory CD8+ T cells from blood. The source of this sequence is a human donor in good health. Some clones in this sample may be carry-over from other donors' samples. This sequence joins TRBV7-2 and TRBJ2-7; TCRdb lists TRBD2, though no DNA is available to test this call. CDR3 sequence: CASSAWDYSYEQYF.